These 12 T cell receptor beta chains came from one sample sequenced in a study of cytomegalovirus exposure and HLA in healthy donors (dated by TCRdb to between 2016 and 2019). Library preparation used the immunoSEQ multiplex PCR assay. A mixture of 60 forward primers for TCR Vbeta segments and 13 reverse primers for TCR Jbeta segments was used in the multiplex PCR. TCRdb mirrors the immuneACCESS table, restricted to in-frame sequences. Some clones are absent from its copies; in checked studies, under half trace to an unresolved V gene, and the reason for the others is unknown. The sample yields roughly 250,000 clones; 75% to 85% were counted once. Roughly 0.3% of the sample belongs to the ten largest clones. Material: PBMCs. These receptors originate from a girl aged 2-15 years in good health and CMV-seronegative.

The chain couples TRBV5-1 to TRBJ2-3, with a tentative D call TRBD2 (7 bases). With 1 base removed from V and 3 bases from J, the gap between germline ends came to 18 bases. The CDR3 has 17 residues. The V gene's germline CDR1 is SGHRS and CDR2 YFSETQ. The CDR3 loop is CASSLWGAGGGTDTQYF. The CDR3 bases are TGCGCCAGCAGCTTGTGGGGGGCTGGCGGGGGAACAGATACGCAGTATTTT.

This clone was counted only a few times. One junction end disagrees with the germline gene, perhaps due to a read error. The J gene is TRBJ2-3, the V gene TRBV13; a possible D gene is TRBD2 (6 bases). The CDR3 has 15 residues. Germline loops: CDR1 PRHDT, CDR2 FYEKMQ (reference sequence). This CDR3 reads CASRLVLAEADTQYF. The CDR3 coding sequence is TGTGCCAGCAGATTAGTACTAGCCGAGGCAGATACGCAGTATTTT. Based on the CDR3 plus reference TRBV13 and TRBJ2-3, the full variable domain is AAGVIQSPRHLIKEKRETATLKCYPIPRHDTVYWYQQGPGQDPQFLISFYEKMQSDKGSIPDRFSAQQFSDYHSELNMSSLELGDSALYFCASRLVLAEADTQYFGPGTRLTVL.

V is TRBV7-8 and J is TRBJ2-4; 7 bases match TRBD2. Germline V gene data show CDR1 as SGHVS and CDR2 as FQNEAQ. The junction had 10 bases not matched to a gene; V was cut back by 2 bases and J by 0 bases. The CDR3 is 18 amino acids. CDR3 amino acids: CASSLYGTAGVAKNIQYF. CDR3 nucleotides: TGTGCCAGCAGCTTATATGGTACCGCGGGAGTAGCCAAAAACATTCAGTACTTC.

This chain uses TRBV27 with TRBJ2-1; a weak D match, TRBD2 (5 bases). This CDR3 is 14 amino acids long. The germline V and J ends were trimmed by 5 bases and 7 bases, with 15 bases remaining between them. Germline V gene data show CDR1 as MNHEY and CDR2 as SMNVEV (reference sequence). The CDR3 protein is CASSLRDHLNEQFF. DNA of the CDR3: TGTGCCAGCAGTCTCCGGGATCACCTGAATGAGCAGTTCTTC.

The V gene is TRBV30, the J gene TRBJ2-6; possibly TRBD1 for D (5 bases). The germline V gene encodes CDR1 GTSNPN and CDR2 SVGIG (reference sequence). V was shortened by 2 bases and J by 4 bases, with 12 bases between the two germline ends. The CDR3 runs to 15 residues. CDR3 DNA: TGTGCCTGGAGTTTTCGGACATACGGGGCCAACGTCCTGACTTTC. Protein: CAWSFRTYGANVLTF.

J is TRBJ2-7 and V is TRBV6-5, with unresolved D. The germline V gene encodes CDR1 MNHEY and CDR2 SVGAGI. V was cut by 6 bases and J by 5 bases, with 11 bases left in between. The CDR3 consists of 12 residues. The CDR3 sequence: CASSPNADEQYF. As DNA, the CDR3 is TGTGCCAGCAGCCCAAACGCAGACGAGCAGTACTTC.

This clone has more than one count but fewer than ten. The genes are TRBV6-6 and TRBJ1-1; TRBD1 might be the D (5 bases). The ends were cut back, 6 bases at V and 11 bases at J, with 13 bases in the middle. The CDR3 has 11 amino acids. The V gene's germline CDR1 is MNHNY and CDR2 SVGAGI (reference sequence). This chain's CDR3 is CASSSFGGAFF. For the CDR3, the DNA is TGTGCCAGCAGCTCGTTCGGGGGGGCTTTCTTT.

The V call is TRBV7-6, the J call TRBJ2-3, with 10 bases matching TRBD2. V dropped 2 bases and J dropped 6; count of bases not matched to a gene: 8. This CDR3 region has 16 residues. Germline values: CDR1 SGHVS, CDR2 FNYEAQ. In DNA, the CDR3 is TGTGCCAGCAGCTTATTTCTAGCGGGGGCCAGGGATACGCAGTATTTT. Residues: CASSLFLAGARDTQYF.

V is TRBV10-3 and J is TRBJ2-5; 9 nucleotides agree with TRBD2. TRBJ2-7 matches the DNA end more closely, so the J call is doubtful. Per the germline V gene, CDR1 is ENHRY and CDR2 is SYGVKD. The CDR3 is 15 amino acids. The CDR3 DNA follows: TGTGCCATCAGTGAGAGGCGGGAGGGCTCCTACGAGCAGTACTTC. This sequence encodes CAISERREGSYEQYF.

CDR3: CASSPGGAGGFTGELFF. CDR3 nucleotides: TGTGCCAGCAGTCCAGGGGGAGCGGGGGGTTTTACCGGGGAGCTGTTTTTT. The rearrangement uses TRBV27 and TRBJ2-2, with 9 bases identical to TRBD2. Germline V gene lookup returns CDR1 MNHEY and CDR2 SMNVEV (reference sequence). The CDR3 totals 17 residues. The J segment lost 5 bases and the V segment lost 5 bases, leaving 12 bases of the junction unmatched.

V usage is TRBV19 and J usage is TRBJ1-1; D ambiguous. This CDR3 spans 23 amino acids. V was shortened by 3 bases and J by 3 bases, with 38 bases between the two germline ends. The germline V gene has CDR1 LNHDA and CDR2 SQIVND (reference sequence). The CDR3 bases are TGTGCCAGTAGTATTCTTCATCCACGACATAGGCTAAGCCGCTTAGAGGGAGACACTGAAGCTTTCTTT. Encoded protein: CASSILHPRHRLSRLEGDTEAFF. Supplemented by reference TRBV19 and TRBJ1-1, the full variable domain reads DGGITQSPKYLFRKEGQNVTLSCEQNLNHDAMYWYRQDPGQGLRLIYYSQIVNDFQKGDIAEGYSVSREKKESFPLTVTSAQKNPTAFYLCASSILHPRHRLSRLEGDTEAFFGQGTRLTVV.

This chain connects TRBV2 to TRBJ1-5; no reliable D call. With 4 bases removed from V and 0 bases from J, the gap between germline ends came to 10 bases. This CDR3 has 15 residues. Germline V gene data show CDR1 as SNHLY and CDR2 as FYNNEI. As DNA, the CDR3 is TGTGCCAGCAGTGCTGTGGAGGGTAGCAATCAGCCCCAGCATTTT. Translated: CASSAVEGSNQPQHF.